This T cell receptor beta chain was recovered during a study of human T cells and chemical hapten exposure. Looking at the study overall: Application of 0.01% DPC to the upper back was done by patch test, with a reading at 6 days.

Germline V gives CDR1 MNHNS, CDR2 SASEGT. The CDR3 runs 14 residues. V dropped 7 bases and J dropped 2 bases, with 15 bases sitting between them. In the case of this clonotype: Its target is unknown.

Time point noted: pre-sensitization, week 0. Treatment: therapeutic diphenylcyclopropenone sensitization with weekly scalp DPC. The donor pool consisted of alopecia patients aged 18 to 70 years, considered suitable for DPC. Study-wide findings and caveats: Expanded TCR counts at PT1 were positively correlated with the patch test score. DPC sensitization produced no change in TCRs with frequency above 1 in 1000.

TCRdb itself ran the RACE reads through MiXCR, one entry per CDR3 protein. The sample holds 200,000 to 300,000 distinct CDR3 sequences, about 8.1% seen once. This sequence was found in a woman aged 40-49 years with alopecia areata. Some clones in this sample may be carry-over from other donors' samples. The chain has TRBV6-1 and TRBJ2-7, with a tentative D call TRBD2 (6 bases). Source: whole blood, taken in connection with sensitization to the hapten diphenylcyclopropenone (DPC). CDR3 in amino acids: CASTLIREAYEQYF. As DNA, the CDR3 is TGTGCCAGCACTTTGATCAGGGAGGCCTACGAGCAGTACTTC.